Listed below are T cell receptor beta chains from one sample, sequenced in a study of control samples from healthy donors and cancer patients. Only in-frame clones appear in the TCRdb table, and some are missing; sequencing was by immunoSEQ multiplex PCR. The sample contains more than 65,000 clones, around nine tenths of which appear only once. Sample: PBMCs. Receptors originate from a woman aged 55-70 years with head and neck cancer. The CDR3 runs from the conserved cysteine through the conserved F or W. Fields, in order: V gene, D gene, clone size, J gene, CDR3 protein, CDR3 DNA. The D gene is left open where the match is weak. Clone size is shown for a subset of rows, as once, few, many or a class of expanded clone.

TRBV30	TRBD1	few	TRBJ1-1	CAWSSTGTGGLVLGRTEAFF	TGTGCCTGGAGTTCAACCGGGACAGGGGGCTTGGTTCTAGGAAGGACTGAAGCTTTCTTT
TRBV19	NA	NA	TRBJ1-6	CASGLGRNSPLHF	TGTGCCAGCGGCCTCGGCCGTAATTCACCCCTCCACTTT
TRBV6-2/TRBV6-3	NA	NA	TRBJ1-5	CASSYRSGAQPQHF	TGTGCCAGCAGTTACCGTTCAGGGGCTCAGCCCCAGCATTTT
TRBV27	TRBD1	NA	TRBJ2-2	CASSLSPTGGISTGELFF	TGTGCCAGCAGTTTATCACCGACAGGGGGCATCTCCACCGGGGAGCTGTTTTTT
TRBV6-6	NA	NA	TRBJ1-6	CASSPQRGSYNSPLHF	TGTGCCAGCAGCCCCCAACGGGGATCCTATAATTCACCCCTCCACTTT
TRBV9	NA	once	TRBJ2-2	CASSVAFGSRGTGELFF	TGTGCCAGCAGCGTAGCGTTTGGGTCGAGGGGGACCGGGGAGCTGTTTTTT
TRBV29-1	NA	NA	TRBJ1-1	CSVALGAMNTEAFF	TGCAGCGTCGCCTTGGGTGCAATGAACACTGAAGCTTTCTTT
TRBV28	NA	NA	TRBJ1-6	CASSLPDQNSPLHF	TGTGCCAGCAGTCTCCCGGACCAAAATTCACCCCTCCACTTT
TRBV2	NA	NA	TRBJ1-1	CASSRQGPMNTEAFF	TGTGCCAGCAGTAGGCAGGGTCCTATGAACACTGAAGCTTTCTTT
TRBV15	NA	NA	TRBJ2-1	CATSRDAGFNEQFF	TGTGCCACCAGCAGAGATGCCGGGTTCAATGAGCAGTTCTTC
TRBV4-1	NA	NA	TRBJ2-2	CASSQEGARSYAGELFF	TGCGCCAGCAGCCAAGAAGGGGCTAGATCTTATGCCGGGGAGCTGTTTTTT
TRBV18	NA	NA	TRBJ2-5	CASSPATQETQYF	TGTGCCAGCTCACCAGCCACGCAAGAGACCCAGTACTTC
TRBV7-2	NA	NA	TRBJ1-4	CASSPLPTGANEKLFF	TGTGCCAGCAGCCCACTACCGACAGGAGCAAATGAAAAACTGTTTTTT
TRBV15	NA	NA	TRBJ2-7	CATSRVGDTYEQYF	TGTGCCACCAGCAGAGTTGGGGACACCTACGAGCAGTACTTC
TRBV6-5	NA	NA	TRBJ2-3	CASSYSIQQPTDTQYF	TGTGCCAGCAGTTACTCGATACAACAACCCACAGATACGCAGTATTTT
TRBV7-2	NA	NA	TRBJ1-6	CASSLVAGILTSYNSPLHF	TGTGCCAGCAGCTTAGTAGCGGGGATCCTGACCTCCTATAATTCACCCCTCCACTTT
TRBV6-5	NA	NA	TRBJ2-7	CASRGEGTYEQYF	TGTGCCAGCAGGGGTGAGGGAACCTACGAGCAGTACTTC
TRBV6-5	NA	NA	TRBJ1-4	CASSSPGTGNEKLFF	TGTGCCAGCAGTTCCCCGGGAACAGGGAATGAAAAACTGTTTTTT
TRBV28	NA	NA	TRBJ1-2	CASSLSREGGYTF	TGTGCCAGCAGTTTATCCCGGGAGGGAGGCTACACCTTC
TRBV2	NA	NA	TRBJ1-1	CASRGDSYTEAFF	TGTGCCAGCAGAGGGGACTCCTACACTGAAGCTTTCTTT
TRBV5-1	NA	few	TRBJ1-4	CASSGTGPSGTNEKLFF	TGCGCCAGCAGCGGGACCGGGCCATCGGGAACTAATGAAAAACTGTTTTTT
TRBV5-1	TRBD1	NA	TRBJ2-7	CASSFGPGGYEQYF	TGCGCCAGCAGCTTCGGACCAGGGGGCTACGAGCAGTACTTC
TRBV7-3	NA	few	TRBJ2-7	CASSLTSTHEQYF	TGTGCCAGCAGCTTAACGTCGACCCACGAGCAGTACTTC
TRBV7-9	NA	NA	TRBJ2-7	CASSSRGGQEGLYF	TGTGCCAGCAGCAGCAGGGGGGGCCAGGAGGGCCTGTACTTC
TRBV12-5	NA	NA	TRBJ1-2	CASGLETGSYGYTF	TGTGCTAGTGGTTTGGAGACAGGATCCTATGGCTACACCTTC
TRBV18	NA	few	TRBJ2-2	CASSLTTGLPGELFF	TGTGCCAGCTCACTCACCACAGGACTGCCCGGGGAGCTGTTTTTT
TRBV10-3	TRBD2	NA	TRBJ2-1	CAIRGTSGRIDEQFF	TGTGCCATCCGCGGGACTAGCGGGAGGATTGATGAGCAGTTCTTC
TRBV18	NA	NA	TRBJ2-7	CASSRDHYSYEQYF	TGTGCCAGCTCACGCGATCATTACTCCTACGAGCAGTACTTC
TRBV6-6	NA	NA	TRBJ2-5	CASSKLVGETQYF	TGTGCCAGCAGTAAACTAGTGGGAGAGACCCAGTACTTC
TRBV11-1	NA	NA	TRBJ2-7	CASSLGKTYEQYF	TGTGCCAGCAGCTTAGGCAAGACCTACGAGCAGTACTTC
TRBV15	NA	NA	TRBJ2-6	CATSRDSRGSGANVLTF	TGTGCCACCAGCAGAGATTCTCGGGGCTCTGGGGCCAACGTCCTGACTTTC
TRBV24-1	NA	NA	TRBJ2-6	CATSDRVRSGANVLTF	TGTGCCACCAGTGATCGGGTTCGCTCTGGGGCCAACGTCCTGACTTTC
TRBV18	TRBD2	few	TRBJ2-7	CASSPPTSGRGEQYF	TGTGCCAGCTCACCACCGACTAGCGGGAGAGGCGAGCAGTACTTC